This record looks at one T cell receptor (beta chain) sequence and its context. Measured with immunoSEQ multiplex PCR; TCRdb has only the in-frame clones, and not every one. The sample includes about 36,000 clones, around 90% of them seen just once. The data were taken from a study of T cell changes during pregnancy in multiple sclerosis. Germline V lookup: CDR1 SGDLS, CDR2 YYNGEE. J was trimmed by 3 bases and V by 4 bases; bases with no gene match: 3. CDR3 length: 15 amino acids. Source: CD4+ T cells from peripheral blood mononuclear cells, taken after pregnancy. This TCR derives from a female donor with multiple sclerosis, enrolled in a pregnancy study. This chain uses TRBV9 with TRBJ1-6; 8 nucleotides line up with TRBD1. CDR3 sequence: CASSLGQGYNSPLHF. As DNA, the CDR3 is TGTGCCAGCAGCTTAGGACAGGGCTATAATTCACCCCTCCACTTT.